This T cell receptor beta chain stems from a study of blood T cell repertoires in COVID-19. The wider study: Acute and convalescent COVID-19 specimens originated in the United States, Italy and Spain. From T cells, B-cell-depleted T cells, or PBMCs came the material, which was cDNA or gDNA.

Method: immunoSEQ multiplex PCR; TCRdb's copy keeps in-frame clones and lacks some. The sample includes around 21,000 clones, approximately 88% seen only once; the top ten take 2.5% to 4%. CDR1 and CDR2 from the germline V gene are LNHDA and SQIVND (reference sequence). CDR3 size: 16 residues. V was cut by 6 bases and J by 2 bases, with 17 bases left in between. The clonotype comes from a man aged 35 to 55 with acute or convalescent COVID-19. The sequenced sample was peripheral blood. The chain carries TRBV19 and TRBJ1-5, with a possible D match to TRBD1 (5 bases). The CDR3 nucleotides are TGTGCCAGTAGCCTACGAAGGGGCGCGGGCAATCAGCCCCAGCATTTT. Translation: CASSLRRGAGNQPQHF. Supplemented by reference TRBV19 and TRBJ1-5, the full variable domain reads DGGITQSPKYLFRKEGQNVTLSCEQNLNHDAMYWYRQDPGQGLRLIYYSQIVNDFQKGDIAEGYSVSREKKESFPLTVTSAQKNPTAFYLCASSLRRGAGNQPQHFGDGTRLSIL.